Described below is a single T cell receptor beta chain sequence and its context. Produced via immunoSEQ multiplex PCR; TCRdb's table is partial and in-frame only. Found here are 13,000 or so clones, roughly 82% of them singletons; the top ten hold about 4.2%. This sample stems from a study of PD-1 blockade in classical Hodgkin lymphoma. Looking at the study overall: Patients were treated with nivolumab at 3 mg/kg, and this was given intravenously every 2 weeks.

Each patient's relapse followed autologous stem cell transplantation, and brentuximab vedotin exposure varied. Germline assignment: CDR1 GTSNPN and CDR2 SVGIG (reference sequence). The J segment lost 2 bases and the V segment lost 0 bases, leaving 4 bases of the junction unmatched. The CDR3 loop spans 14 amino acids. The TCR sequence derives from a human donor with classical Hodgkin lymphoma. The rearrangement uses TRBV30 and TRBJ2-7; 7 nucleotides agree with TRBD2. This specimen consisted of peripheral blood mononuclear cells (PBMCs), obtained at baseline. Here the CDR3 reads CAWSVGGATYEQYF. CDR3 sequence (DNA): TGTGCCTGGAGTGTGGGAGGGGCTACCTACGAGCAGTACTTC.